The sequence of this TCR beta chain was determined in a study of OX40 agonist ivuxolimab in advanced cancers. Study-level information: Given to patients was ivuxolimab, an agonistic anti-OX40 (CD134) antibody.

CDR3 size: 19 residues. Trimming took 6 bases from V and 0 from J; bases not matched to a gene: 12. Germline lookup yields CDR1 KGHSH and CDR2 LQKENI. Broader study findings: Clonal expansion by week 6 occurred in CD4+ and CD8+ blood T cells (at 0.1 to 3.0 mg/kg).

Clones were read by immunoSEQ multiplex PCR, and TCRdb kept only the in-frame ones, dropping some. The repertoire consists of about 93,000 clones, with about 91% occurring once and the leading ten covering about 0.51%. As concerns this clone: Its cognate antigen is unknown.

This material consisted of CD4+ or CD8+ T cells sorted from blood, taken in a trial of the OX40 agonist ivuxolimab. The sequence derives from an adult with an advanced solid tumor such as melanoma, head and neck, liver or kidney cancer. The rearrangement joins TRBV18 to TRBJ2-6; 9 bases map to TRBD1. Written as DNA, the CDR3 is TGTGCCAGCTCGCCAACTTTACCGGGACAGGGCTCTGGGGCCAACGTCCTGACTTTC. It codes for CASSPTLPGQGSGANVLTF.